This T cell receptor beta chain is from a study of cytotoxic CD8 clonotypes in ibrutinib-treated CLL. Findings of the study overall: Clonality (at baseline) was higher than in age-matched healthy donors and tracked circulating CD8+ T-cell counts.

This clone has more than one count but fewer than ten. As yet, its antigen is unknown. The ends were cut back, 5 bases at V and 5 bases at J, with 13 bases in the middle. The CDR3 spans 13 residues. Germline V gene sequence: CDR1 SGHVS, CDR2 FNYEAQ. Here immunoSEQ multiplex PCR was the method, and the copy in TCRdb shows in-frame clones only, minus some. This table has roughly 250,000 clones, around three quarters appearing once. This chain uses TRBV7-6 with TRBJ2-7; D may correspond to TRBD1 or TRBD2 (6 bases each). This receptor was obtained from a human donor with chronic lymphocytic leukemia. This specimen consisted of PBMCs, obtained after 24 months of ibrutinib treatment. The CDR3 sequence is CASSRRGADEQYF. Written as DNA, the CDR3 is TGTGCCAGCAGCCGAAGGGGGGCGGACGAGCAGTACTTC.